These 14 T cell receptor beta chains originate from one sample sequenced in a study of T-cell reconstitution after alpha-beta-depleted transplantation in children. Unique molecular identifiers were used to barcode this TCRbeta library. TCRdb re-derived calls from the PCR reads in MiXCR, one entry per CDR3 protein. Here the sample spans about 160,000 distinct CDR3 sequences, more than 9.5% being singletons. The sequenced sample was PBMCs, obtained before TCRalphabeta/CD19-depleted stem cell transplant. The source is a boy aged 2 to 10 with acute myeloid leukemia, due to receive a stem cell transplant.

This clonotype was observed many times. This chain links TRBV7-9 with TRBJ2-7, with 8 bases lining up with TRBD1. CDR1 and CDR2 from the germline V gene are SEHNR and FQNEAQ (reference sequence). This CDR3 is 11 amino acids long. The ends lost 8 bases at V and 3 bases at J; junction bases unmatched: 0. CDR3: CASGTGYEQYV. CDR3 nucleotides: TGTGCCAGCGGGACAGGCTACGAGCAGTACGTC.

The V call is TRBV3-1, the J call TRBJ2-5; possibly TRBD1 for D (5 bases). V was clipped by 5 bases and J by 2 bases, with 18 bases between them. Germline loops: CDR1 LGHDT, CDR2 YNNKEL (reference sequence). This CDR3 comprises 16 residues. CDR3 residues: CASSTIDSLGQETQYF. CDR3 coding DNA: TGTGCCAGCAGCACCATCGACAGTTTGGGACAAGAGACCCAGTACTTC.

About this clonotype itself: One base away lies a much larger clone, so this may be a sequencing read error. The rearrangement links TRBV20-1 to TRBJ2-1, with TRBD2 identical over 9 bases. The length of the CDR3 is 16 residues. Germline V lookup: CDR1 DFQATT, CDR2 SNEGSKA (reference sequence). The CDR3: CCARDLERGDYNEQFF. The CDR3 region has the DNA TGCTGTGCTAGAGATTTGGAGCGGGGGGATTACAATGAGCAGTTCTTC.

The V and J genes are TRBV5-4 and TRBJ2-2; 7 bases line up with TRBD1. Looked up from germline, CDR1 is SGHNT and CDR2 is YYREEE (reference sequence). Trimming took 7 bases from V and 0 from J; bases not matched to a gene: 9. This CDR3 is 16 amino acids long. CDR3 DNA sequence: TGTGCCAGCGGGTATGGACAGGACCCGAACACCGGGGAGCTGTTTTTT. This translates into CASGYGQDPNTGELFF. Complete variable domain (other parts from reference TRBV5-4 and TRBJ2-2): ETGVTQSPTHLIKTRGQQVTLRCSSQSGHNTVSWYQQALGQGPQFIFQYYREEENGRGNFPPRFSGLQFPNYSSELNVNALELDDSALYLCASGYGQDPNTGELFFGEGSRLTVL.

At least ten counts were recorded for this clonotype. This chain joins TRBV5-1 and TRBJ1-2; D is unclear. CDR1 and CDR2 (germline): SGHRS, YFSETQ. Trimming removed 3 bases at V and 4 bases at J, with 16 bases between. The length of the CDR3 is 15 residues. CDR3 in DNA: TGCGCCAGCAGCTCGCGTACCCTCGGGATCTATGGCTACACCTTC. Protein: CASSSRTLGIYGYTF.

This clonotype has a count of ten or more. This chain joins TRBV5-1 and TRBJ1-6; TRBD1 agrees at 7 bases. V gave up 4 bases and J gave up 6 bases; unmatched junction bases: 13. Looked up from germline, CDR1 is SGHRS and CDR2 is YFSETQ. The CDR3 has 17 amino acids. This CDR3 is CASSPRRYGTANSPLHF. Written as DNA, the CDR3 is TGCGCCAGCAGCCCCAGACGCTACGGGACAGCTAATTCACCCCTCCACTTT.

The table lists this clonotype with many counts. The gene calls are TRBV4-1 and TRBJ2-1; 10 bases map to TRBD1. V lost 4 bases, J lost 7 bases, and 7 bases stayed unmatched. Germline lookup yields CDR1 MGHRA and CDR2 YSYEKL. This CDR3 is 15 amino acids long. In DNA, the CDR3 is TGCGCCAGCAGCCCCCCGGGACAGGGGTGGAATGAGCAGTTCTTC. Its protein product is CASSPPGQGWNEQFF.

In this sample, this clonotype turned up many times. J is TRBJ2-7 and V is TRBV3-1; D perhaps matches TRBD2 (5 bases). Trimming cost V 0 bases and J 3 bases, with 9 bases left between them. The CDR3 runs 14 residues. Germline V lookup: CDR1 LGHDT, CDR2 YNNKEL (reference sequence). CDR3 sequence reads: CASSQDRDSYEQYV. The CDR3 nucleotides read TGTGCCAGCAGCCAAGACCGGGATAGCTACGAGCAGTACGTC.

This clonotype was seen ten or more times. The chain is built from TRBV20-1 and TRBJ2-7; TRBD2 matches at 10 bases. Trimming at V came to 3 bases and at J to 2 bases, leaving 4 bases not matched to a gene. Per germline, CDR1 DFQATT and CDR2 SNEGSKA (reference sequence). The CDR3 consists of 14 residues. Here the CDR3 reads CSARPLAGAYEQYF. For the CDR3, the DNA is TGCAGTGCTAGGCCTCTAGCGGGGGCCTACGAGCAGTACTTC.

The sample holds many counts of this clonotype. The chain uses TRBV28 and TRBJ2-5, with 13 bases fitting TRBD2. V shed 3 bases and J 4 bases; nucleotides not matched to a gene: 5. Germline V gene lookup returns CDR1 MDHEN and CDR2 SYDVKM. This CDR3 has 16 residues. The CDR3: CASSFTGLAGIETQYF. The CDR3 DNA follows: TGTGCCAGCAGTTTTACGGGACTAGCGGGAATAGAGACCCAGTACTTC.

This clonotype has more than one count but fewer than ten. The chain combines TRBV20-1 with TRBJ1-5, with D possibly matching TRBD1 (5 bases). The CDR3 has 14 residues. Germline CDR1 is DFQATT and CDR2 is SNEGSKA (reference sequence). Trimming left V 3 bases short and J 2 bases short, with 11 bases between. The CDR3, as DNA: TGCAGTGCTAGTGGCGGGGGTCGCAATCAGCCCCAGCATTTT. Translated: CSASGGGRNQPQHF.

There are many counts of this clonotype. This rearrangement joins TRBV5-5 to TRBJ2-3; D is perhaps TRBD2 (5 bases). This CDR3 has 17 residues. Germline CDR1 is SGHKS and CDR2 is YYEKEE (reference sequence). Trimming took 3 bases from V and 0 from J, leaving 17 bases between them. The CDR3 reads CASSWASGGTSTDTQYF. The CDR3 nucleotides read TGTGCCAGCAGCTGGGCGAGCGGCGGTACTAGCACAGATACGCAGTATTTT.

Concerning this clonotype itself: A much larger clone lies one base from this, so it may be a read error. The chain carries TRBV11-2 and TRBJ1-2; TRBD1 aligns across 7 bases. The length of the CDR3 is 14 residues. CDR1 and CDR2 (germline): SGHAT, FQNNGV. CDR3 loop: CASSFTRQGHGDTF. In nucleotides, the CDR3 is TGTGCCAGCAGCTTTACGAGACAGGGTCATGGCGACACCTTC.

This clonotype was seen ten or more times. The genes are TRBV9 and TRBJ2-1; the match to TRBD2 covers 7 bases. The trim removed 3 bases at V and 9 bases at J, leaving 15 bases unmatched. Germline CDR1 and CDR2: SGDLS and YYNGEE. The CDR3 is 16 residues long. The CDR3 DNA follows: TGTGCCAGCAGCGGGGGGGGGAGCGGACTATGGGGTGAGCAGTTCTTC. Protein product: CASSGGGSGLWGEQFF. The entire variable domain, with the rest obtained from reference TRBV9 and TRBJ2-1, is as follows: DSGVTQTPKHLITATGQRVTLRCSPRSGDLSVYWYQQSLDQGLQFLIQYYNGEERAKGNILERFSAQQFPDLHSELNLSSLELGDSALYFCASSGGGSGLWGEQFFGPGTRLTVL.